This entry lists 5 T cell receptor beta chains sequenced from one sample in a study of T cell clonality in common variable immunodeficiency. Findings of the study overall: Fewer deletions and N-nucleotide insertions were reportedly seen in common variable immunodeficiency TCR beta sequences.

These receptors have no identified antigens. This table comes from immunoSEQ multiplex PCR, and its TCRdb copy is limited to in-frame clones, with some not included. This sample shows over 30,000 clones and no singletons; around 28% rests with the ten largest. Sequenced input: peripheral blood mononuclear cells. Every receptor here comes from a human donor with common variable immunodeficiency.

This clone was picked up a small number of times. The CDR3 goes on 3 residues after the read ends, and that part is filled in from the germline J gene. The genes are TRBV7-8 and TRBJ2-7, with no clear D. Germline-derived CDR1 and CDR2 are SGHVS and FQNEAQ. There are 11 residues in the CDR3. V was pared by 5 bases and J by 3 bases, with 5 bases between. The part of the CDR3 DNA that was read is TGTGCCAGCAGCCCCCTCTACGAG. Translation gives CASSPLYE. The entire CDR3 reads CASSPLYEQYF.

This clone was seen repeatedly, ten times or more. The read ends 3 residues before the CDR3 terminus; that terminus is restored from the germline J gene. The rearrangement joins TRBV2 to TRBJ1-2; no definite D call. Germline CDR1 reads SNHLY; CDR2 reads FYNNEI. This CDR3 has 12 amino acids. V gave up 5 bases and J gave up 3 bases, with 7 bases separating them. CDR3 bases read: TGTGCCAGCAGTAAGGCCGACTATGGC. Its translation is CASSKADYG. From start to end, the CDR3 is CASSKADYGYTF. Based on the CDR3 plus reference TRBV2 and TRBJ1-2, the full variable domain is EPEVTQTPSHQVTQMGQEVILRCVPISNHLYFYWYRQILGQKVEFLVSFYNNEISEKSEIFDDQFSVERPDGSNFTLKIRSTKLEDSAMYFCASSKADYGYTFGSGTRLTVV.

This clone has just a few counts. The read halts 3 residues ahead of the CDR3 end, with the missing end drawn from the germline J gene. This sequence joins TRBV7-9 and TRBJ2-1, with a tentative D call TRBD1 (6 bases). Germline values: CDR1 SEHNR, CDR2 FQNEAQ (reference sequence). With 2 bases removed from V and 2 bases from J, the gap between germline ends came to 7 bases. The CDR3 consists of 14 residues. The part of the CDR3 DNA that was read is TGTGCCAGCAGCTTAAGGGGGACCTACAATGAG. Protein product: CASSLRGTYNE. Given in full, the CDR3 is CASSLRGTYNEQFF.

As concerns this clone: The missing CDR3 end, 3 residues past where the read stops, is filled in from the germline J gene. The chain has TRBV13 and TRBJ2-3; D not certain. The V gene lost 3 bases and the J gene lost 0 bases, with 10 bases spanning the gap. This CDR3 region has 15 residues. Germline CDR1 and CDR2: PRHDT and FYEKMQ (reference sequence). The DNA read from the CDR3 is TGTGCCAGCAGCTTTCGCGGCACTAGCACAGATACG. Its protein is CASSFRGTSTDT. The full CDR3 reads CASSFRGTSTDTQYF.

This clone was counted many times. The CDR3 end lies 3 residues beyond the end of the read and is filled in from the germline J gene. The chain links TRBV30 to TRBJ2-7; 12 nucleotides match TRBD2. V was pared by 6 bases and J by 5 bases, with 14 bases of the junction left unmatched. The CDR3 sequence is 16 residues long. Germline lookup yields CDR1 GTSNPN and CDR2 SVGIG (reference sequence). Partial CDR3 DNA: TGTGCCTGCATCGACGGGGGCCTAGCGGGAGGGAACGAG. Its protein is CACIDGGLAGGNE. The complete CDR3 reads CACIDGGLAGGNEQYF.